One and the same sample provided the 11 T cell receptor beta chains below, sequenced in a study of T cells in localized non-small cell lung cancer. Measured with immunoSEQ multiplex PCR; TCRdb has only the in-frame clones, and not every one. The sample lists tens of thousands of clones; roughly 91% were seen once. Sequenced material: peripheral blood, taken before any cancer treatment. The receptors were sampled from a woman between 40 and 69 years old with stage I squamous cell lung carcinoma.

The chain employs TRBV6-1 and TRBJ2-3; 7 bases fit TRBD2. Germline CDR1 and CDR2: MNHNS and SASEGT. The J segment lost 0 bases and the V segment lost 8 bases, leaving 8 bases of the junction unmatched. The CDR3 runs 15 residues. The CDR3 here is CASGGRLASTDTQYF. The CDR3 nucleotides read TGTGCCAGCGGGGGGAGACTAGCTAGCACAGATACGCAGTATTTT.

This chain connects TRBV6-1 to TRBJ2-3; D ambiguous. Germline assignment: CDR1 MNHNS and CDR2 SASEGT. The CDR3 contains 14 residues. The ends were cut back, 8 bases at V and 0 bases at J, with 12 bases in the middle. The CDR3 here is CASGSRVSTDTQYF. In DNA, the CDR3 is TGTGCCAGCGGTTCCCGTGTAAGCACAGATACGCAGTATTTT.

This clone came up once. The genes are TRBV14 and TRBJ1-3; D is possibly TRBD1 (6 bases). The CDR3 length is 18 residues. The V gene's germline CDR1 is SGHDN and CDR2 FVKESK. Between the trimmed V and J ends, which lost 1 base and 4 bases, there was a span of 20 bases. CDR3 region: CASSQGPLQGRRGNTIYF. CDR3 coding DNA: TGTGCCAGCAGCCAAGGTCCCCTACAGGGACGGAGGGGAAACACCATATATTTT.

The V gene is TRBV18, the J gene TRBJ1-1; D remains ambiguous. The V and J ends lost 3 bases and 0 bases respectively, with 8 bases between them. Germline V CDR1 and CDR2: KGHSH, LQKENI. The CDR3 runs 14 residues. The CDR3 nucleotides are TGTGCCAGCTCACCCCAGCTAATGAACACTGAAGCTTTCTTT. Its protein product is CASSPQLMNTEAFF.

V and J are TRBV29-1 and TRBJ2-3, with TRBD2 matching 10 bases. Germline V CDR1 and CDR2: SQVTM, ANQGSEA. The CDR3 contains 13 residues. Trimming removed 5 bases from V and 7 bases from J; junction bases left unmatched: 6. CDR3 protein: CSVTVAGGYTQYF. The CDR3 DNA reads TGCAGCGTTACGGTAGCGGGGGGTTATACGCAGTATTTT.

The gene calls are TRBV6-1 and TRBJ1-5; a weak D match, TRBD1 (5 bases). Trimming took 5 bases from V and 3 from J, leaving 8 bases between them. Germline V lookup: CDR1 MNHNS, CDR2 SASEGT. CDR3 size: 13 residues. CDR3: CASSPTDNQPQHF. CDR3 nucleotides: TGTGCCAGCAGTCCGACAGACAATCAGCCCCAGCATTTT.

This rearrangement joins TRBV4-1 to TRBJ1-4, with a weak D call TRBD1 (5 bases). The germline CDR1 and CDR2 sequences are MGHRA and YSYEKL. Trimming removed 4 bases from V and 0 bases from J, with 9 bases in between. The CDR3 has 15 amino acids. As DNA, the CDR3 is TGCGCCAGCAGCCCGGCGGGGGCAACTAATGAAAAACTGTTTTTT. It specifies CASSPAGATNEKLFF.

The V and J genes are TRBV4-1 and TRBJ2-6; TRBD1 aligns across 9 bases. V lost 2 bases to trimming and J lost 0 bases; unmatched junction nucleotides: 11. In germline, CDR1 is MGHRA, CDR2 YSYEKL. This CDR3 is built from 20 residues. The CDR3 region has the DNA TGCGCCAGCAGCCAAAGGATCCCGGGACAGGGTCTCTCTGGGGCCAACGTCCTGACTTTC. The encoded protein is CASSQRIPGQGLSGANVLTF.

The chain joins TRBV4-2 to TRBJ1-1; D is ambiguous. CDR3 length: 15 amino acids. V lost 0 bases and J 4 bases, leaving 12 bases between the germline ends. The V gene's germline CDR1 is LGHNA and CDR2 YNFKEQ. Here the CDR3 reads CASSQDLVRSTEAFF. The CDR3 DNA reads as TGTGCCAGCAGCCAAGATCTGGTTAGAAGCACTGAAGCTTTCTTT.

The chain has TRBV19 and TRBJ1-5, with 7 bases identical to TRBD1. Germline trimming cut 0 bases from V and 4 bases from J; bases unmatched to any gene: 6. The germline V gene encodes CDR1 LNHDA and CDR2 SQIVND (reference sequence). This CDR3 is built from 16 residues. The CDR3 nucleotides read TGTGCCAGTAGTATAGACCGGGACAGACTTAATCAGCCCCAGCATTTT. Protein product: CASSIDRDRLNQPQHF.

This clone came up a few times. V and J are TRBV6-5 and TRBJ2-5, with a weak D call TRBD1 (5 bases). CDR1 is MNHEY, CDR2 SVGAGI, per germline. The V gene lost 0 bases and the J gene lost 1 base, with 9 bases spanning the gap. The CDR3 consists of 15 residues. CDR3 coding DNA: TGTGCCAGCAGTTACTCAACAGGCAGCCAAGAGACCCAGTACTTC. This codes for CASSYSTGSQETQYF.